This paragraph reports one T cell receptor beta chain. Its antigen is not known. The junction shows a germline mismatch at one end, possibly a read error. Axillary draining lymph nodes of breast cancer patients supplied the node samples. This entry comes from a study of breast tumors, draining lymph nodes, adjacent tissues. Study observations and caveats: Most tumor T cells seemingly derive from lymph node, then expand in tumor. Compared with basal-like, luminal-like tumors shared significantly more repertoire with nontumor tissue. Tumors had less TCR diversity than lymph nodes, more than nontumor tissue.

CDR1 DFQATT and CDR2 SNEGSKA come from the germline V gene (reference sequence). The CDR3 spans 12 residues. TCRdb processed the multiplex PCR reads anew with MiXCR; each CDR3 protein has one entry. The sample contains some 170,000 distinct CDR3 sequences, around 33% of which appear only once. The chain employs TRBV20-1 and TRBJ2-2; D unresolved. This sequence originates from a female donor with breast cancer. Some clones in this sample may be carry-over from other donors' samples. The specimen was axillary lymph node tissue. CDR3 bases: TGCAGTGCTAGAGATCTCACCCGGGAGCTGTTTTTT. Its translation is CSARDLTRELFF.